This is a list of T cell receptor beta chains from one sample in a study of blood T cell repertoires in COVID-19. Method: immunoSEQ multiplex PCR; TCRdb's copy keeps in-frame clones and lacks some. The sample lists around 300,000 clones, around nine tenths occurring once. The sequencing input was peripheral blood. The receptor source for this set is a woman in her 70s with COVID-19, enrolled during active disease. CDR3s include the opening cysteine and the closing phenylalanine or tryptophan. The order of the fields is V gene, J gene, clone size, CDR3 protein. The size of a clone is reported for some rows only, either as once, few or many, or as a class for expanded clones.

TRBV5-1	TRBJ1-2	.	CASMGGGNYGYTF
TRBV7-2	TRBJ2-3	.	CASSRRQGDTQYF
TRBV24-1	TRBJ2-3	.	CATSDYTSGGALDTQYF
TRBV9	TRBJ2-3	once	CASSASGAGDTQYF
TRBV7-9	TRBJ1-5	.	CASSLVGLPQGLNQPQHF
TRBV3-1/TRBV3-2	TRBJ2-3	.	CASSRMTGTDTQYF
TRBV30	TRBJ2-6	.	CAWSIWGQGRASGANVLTF
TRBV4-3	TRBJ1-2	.	CASSQEGGQELNYGYTF
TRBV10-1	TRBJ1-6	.	CASSGGGNSPLHF
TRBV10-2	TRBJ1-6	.	CASSLYNSPLHF
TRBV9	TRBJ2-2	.	CASSVGGGTGELFF
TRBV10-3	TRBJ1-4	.	CAIRKGLTNEKLFF
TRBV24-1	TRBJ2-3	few	CATSPGTASTDTQYF
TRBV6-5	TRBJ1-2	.	CASSSSPNYGYTF
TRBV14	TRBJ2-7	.	CASSQGQNYYEQYF
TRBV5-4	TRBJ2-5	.	CASSVTPLADKETQYF
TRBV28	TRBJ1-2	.	CASSQGQGGYGYTF
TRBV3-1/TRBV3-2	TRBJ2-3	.	CASSQGTSGGTTFTDTQYF
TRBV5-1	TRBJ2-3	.	CASSSGLAGGTDTQYF
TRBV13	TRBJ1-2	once	CASSLGQEANYGYTF
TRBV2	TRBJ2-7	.	CASSYRGPYEQYF
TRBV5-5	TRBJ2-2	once	CASEGLAGDPNTGELFF
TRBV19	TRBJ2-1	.	CASSTFGLAGREQFF
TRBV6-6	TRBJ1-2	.	CASSPQGQGIYGYTF
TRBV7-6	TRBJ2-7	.	CASSSITGGYEQYF
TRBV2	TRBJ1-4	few	CASSAGGKLFF
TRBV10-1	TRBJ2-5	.	CAHPLKRRDSLETQYF
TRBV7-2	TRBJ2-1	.	CASSLRQGSYNEQFF